This TCR beta chain was sequenced during a study of blood T cells in healthy people across ages. About this clonotype: Its target is not known.

Overall study findings and caveats: Calculation of diversity from one million T cells yielded estimates considered to be underestimates.

The CDR3 is 12 residues long. From germline, CDR1 is SEHNR and CDR2 FQNEAQ (reference sequence). Primers used in a second PCR of about 6 to 12 cycles were a sample-barcoded 5' primer and a J-beta primer mix. TCRdb recomputed calls from the 5' RACE reads with MiXCR, one row per CDR3 protein. The sample holds hundreds of thousands of distinct CDR3 sequences, about 54% seen once. The chain employs TRBV7-9 and TRBJ2-1; D uncertain. The tail of the sequence fits TRBJ2-7 better, so the J call may be wrong. The receptor was isolated from a man between 60 and 75 years old in good health. The sample taken for sequencing was blood. CDR3 coding DNA: TGTGCCAGCAGCTTCGCTTCTTACGAGCAGTACTTC. This translates into CASSFASYEQYF.